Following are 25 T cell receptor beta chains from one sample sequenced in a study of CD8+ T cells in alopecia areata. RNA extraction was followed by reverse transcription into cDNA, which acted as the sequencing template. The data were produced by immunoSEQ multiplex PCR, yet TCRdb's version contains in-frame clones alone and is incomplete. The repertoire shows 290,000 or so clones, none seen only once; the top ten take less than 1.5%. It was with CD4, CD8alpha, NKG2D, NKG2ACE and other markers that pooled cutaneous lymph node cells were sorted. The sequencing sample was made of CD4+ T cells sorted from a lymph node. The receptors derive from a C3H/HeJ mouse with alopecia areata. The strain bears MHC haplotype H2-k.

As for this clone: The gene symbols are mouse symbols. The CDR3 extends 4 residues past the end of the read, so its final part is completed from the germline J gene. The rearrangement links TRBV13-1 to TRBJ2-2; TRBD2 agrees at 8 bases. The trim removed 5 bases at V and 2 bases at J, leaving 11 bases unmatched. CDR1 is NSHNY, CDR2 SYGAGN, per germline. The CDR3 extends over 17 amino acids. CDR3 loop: CASRSLPGGPNTGQLYF. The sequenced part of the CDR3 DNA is TGTGCCAGCAGATCCCTTCCTGGGGGGCCTAACACCGGG.

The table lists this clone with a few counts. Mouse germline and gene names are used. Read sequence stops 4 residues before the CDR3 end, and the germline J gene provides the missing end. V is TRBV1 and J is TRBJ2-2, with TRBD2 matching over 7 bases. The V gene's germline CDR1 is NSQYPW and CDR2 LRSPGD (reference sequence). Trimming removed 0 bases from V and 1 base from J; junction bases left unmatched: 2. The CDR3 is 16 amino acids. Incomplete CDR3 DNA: TGCACCTGCAGTGCAGATGTGGGGGGAAACACCGGG. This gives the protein CTCSADVGGNTG. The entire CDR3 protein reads CTCSADVGGNTGQLYF.

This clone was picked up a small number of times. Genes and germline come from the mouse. This CDR3 is CASSPDRGDGDTEVFF. Incomplete CDR3 DNA: TGTGCCAGCAGCCCGGACAGGGGAGACGGGGACACA. The V call is TRBV5, the J call TRBJ1-1; 9 bases are shared with TRBD1. The CDR3 end falls 4 residues outside the read, so it is completed with the germline J gene. Trimming took 4 bases from V and 3 from J; bases not matched to a gene: 9. The V gene's germline CDR1 is LGHNA and CDR2 YNLKQL (reference sequence). This CDR3 spans 16 amino acids.

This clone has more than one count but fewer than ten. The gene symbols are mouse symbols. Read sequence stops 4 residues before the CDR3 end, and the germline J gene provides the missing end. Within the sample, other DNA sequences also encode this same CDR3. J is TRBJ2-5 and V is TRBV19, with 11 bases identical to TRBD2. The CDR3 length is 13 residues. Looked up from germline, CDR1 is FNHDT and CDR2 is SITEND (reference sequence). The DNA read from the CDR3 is TGTGCCAGCAGCAGGACTGGGGGGGAC. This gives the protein CASSRTGGD. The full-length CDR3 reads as CASSRTGGDTQYF. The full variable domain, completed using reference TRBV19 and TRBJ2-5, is GGIITQTPKFLIGQEGQKLTLKCQQNFNHDTMYWYRQDSGKGLRLIYYSITENDLQKGDLSEGYDASREKKSSFSLTVTSAQKNEMAVFLCASSRTGGDTQYFGPGTRLLVL.

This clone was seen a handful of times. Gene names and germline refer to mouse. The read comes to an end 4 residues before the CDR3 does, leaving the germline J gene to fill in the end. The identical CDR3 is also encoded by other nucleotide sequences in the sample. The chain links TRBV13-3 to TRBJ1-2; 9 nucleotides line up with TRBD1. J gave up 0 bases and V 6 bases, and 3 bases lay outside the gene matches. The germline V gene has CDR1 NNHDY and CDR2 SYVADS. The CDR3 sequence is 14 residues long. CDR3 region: CASTRQGANSDYTF. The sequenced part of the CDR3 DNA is TGTGCCAGCACCAGACAGGGGGCAAACTCC.

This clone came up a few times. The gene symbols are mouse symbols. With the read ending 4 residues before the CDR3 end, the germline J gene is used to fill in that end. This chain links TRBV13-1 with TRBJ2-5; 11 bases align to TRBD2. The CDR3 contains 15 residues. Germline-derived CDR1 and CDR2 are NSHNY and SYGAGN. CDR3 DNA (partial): TGTGCCAGCAGTTTGGACTGGGGGGACGGAGAC. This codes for CASSLDWGDGD. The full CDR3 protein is CASSLDWGDGDTQYF.

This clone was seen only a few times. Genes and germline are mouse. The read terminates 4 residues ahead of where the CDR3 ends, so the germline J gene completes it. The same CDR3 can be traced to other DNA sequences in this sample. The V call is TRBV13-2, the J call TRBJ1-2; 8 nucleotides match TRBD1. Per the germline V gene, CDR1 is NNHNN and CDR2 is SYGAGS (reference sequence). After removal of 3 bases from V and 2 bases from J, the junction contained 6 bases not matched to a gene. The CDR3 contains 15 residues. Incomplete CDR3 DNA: TGTGCCAGCGGTGCCTCGGGACAGGCGAACTCC. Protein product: CASGASGQANS. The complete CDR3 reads CASGASGQANSDYTF.

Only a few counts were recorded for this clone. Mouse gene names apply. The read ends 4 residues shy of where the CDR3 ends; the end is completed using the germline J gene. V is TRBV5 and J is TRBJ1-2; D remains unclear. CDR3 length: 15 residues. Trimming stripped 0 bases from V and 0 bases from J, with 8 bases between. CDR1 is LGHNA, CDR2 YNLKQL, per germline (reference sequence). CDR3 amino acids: CASSQDARSNSDYTF. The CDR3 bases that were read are TGTGCCAGCAGCCAAGACGCCAGGTCAAACTCC.

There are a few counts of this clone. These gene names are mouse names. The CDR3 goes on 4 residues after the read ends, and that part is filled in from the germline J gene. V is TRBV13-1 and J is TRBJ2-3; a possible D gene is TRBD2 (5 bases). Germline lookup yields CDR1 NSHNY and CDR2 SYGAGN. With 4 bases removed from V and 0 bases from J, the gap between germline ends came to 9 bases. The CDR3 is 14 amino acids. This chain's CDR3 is CASSYLGSAETLYF. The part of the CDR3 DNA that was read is TGTGCCAGCAGTTACCTGGGCAGTGCAGAA.

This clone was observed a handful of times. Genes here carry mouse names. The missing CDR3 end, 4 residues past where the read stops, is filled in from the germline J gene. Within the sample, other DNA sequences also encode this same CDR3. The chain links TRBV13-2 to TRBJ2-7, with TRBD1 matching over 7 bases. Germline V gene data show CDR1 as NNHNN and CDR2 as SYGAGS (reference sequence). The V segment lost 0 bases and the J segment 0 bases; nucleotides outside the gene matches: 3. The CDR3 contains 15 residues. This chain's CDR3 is CASGDAAGGSYEQYF. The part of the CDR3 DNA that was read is TGTGCCAGCGGTGATGCGGCAGGGGGCTCCTAT.

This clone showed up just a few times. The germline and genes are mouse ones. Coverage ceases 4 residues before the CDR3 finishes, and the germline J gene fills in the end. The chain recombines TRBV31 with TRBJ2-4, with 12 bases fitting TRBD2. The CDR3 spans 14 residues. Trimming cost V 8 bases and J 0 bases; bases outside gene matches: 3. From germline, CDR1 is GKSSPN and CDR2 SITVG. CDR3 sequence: CAGTGGTSQNTLYF. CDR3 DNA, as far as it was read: TGTGCCGGGACTGGGGGGACTAGTCAAAAC.

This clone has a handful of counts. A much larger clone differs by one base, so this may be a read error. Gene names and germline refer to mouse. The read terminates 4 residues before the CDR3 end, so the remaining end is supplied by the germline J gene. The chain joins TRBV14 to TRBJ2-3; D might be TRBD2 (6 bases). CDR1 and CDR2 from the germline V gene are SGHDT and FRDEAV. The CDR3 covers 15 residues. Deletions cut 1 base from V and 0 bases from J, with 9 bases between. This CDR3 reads CASSFLGTSAETLYF. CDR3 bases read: TGTGCCAGCAGTTTCCTGGGGACTAGTGCAGAA.

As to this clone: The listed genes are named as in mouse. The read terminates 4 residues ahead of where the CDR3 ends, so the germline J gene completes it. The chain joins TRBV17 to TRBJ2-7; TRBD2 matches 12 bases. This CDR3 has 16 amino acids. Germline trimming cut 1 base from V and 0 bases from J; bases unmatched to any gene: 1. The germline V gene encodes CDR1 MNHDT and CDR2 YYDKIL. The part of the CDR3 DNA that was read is TGTGCTAGCAGTAGAGGACTGGGGGGGCACTCCTAT. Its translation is CASSRGLGGHSY. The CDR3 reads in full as CASSRGLGGHSYEQYF.

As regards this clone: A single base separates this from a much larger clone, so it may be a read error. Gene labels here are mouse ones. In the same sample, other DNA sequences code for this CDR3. The CDR3 bases that were read are TGTGCCAGCAGGGACTGGGGGGGCTATGCT. Protein sequence: CASRDWGGYA. The complete CDR3 protein is CASRDWGGYAEQFF. The chain links TRBV19 to TRBJ2-1; 12 nucleotides align to TRBD2. The read comes to an end 4 residues before the CDR3 does, leaving the germline J gene to fill in the end. Unmatched junction bases numbered 0, after V lost 5 bases and J lost 3 bases. Germline V gene sequence: CDR1 FNHDT, CDR2 SITEND (reference sequence). CDR3 length: 14 amino acids.

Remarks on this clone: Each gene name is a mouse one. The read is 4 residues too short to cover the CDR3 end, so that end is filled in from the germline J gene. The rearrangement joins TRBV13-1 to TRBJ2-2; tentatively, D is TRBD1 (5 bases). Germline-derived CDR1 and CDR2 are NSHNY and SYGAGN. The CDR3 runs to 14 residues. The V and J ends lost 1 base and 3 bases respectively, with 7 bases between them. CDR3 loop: CASSDWTYTGQLYF. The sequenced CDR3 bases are TGTGCCAGCAGTGATTGGACATACACCGGG.

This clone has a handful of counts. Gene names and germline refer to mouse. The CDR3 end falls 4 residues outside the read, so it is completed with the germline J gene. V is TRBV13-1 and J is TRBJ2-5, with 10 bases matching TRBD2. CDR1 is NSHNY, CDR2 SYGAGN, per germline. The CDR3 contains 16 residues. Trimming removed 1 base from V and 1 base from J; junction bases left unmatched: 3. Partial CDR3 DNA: TGTGCCAGCAGTGATAAACTGGGGGGGTACCAAGAC. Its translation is CASSDKLGGYQD. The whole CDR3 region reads CASSDKLGGYQDTQYF.

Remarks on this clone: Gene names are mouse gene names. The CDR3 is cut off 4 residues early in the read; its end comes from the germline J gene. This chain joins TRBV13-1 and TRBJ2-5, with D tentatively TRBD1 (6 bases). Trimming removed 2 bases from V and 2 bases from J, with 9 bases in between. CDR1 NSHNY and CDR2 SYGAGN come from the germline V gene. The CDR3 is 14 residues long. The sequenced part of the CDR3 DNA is TGTGCCAGCAGTGAACAGGGAACCCAAGAC. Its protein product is CASSEQGTQD. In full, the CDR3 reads CASSEQGTQDTQYF.

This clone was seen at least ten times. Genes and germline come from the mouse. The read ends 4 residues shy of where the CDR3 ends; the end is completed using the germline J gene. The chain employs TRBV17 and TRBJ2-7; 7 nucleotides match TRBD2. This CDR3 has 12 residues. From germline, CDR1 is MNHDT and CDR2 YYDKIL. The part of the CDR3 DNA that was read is TGTGCTAGCAGCCCGACTGGGTAT. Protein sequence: CASSPTGY. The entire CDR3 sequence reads CASSPTGYEQYF.

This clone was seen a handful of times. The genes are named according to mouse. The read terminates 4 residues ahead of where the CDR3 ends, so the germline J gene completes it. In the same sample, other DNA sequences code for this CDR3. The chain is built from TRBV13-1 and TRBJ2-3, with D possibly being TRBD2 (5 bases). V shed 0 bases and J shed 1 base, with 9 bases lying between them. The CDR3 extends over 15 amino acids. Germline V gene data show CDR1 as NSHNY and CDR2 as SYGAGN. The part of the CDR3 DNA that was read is TGTGCCAGCAGTGATGGTGGGGAGGGTGCAGAA. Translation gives CASSDGGEGAE. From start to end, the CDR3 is CASSDGGEGAETLYF.

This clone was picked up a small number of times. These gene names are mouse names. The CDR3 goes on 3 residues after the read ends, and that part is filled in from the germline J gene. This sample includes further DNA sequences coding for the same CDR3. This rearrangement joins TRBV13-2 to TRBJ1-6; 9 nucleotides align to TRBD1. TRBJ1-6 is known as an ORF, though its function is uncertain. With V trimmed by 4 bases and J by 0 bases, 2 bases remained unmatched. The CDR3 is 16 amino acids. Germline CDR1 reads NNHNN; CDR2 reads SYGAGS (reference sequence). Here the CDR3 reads CASGRQGGSYNSPLYF. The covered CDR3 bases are TGTGCCAGCGGTCGACAGGGGGGTTCCTATAATTCGCCC.

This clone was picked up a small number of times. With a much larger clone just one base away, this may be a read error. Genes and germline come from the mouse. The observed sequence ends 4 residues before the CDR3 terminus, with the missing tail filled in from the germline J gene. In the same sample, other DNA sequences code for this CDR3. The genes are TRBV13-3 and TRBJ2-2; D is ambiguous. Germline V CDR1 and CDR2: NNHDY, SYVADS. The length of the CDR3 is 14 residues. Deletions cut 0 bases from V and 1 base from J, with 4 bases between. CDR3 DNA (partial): TGTGCCAGCAGTGATGGACAAAACACCGGG. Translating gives CASSDGQNTG. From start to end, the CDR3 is CASSDGQNTGQLYF.

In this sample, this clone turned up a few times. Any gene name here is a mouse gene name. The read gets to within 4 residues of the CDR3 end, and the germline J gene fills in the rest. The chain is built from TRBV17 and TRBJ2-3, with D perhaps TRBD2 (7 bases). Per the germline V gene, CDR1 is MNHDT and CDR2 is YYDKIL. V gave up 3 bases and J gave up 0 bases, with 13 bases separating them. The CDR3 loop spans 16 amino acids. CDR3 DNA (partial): TGTGCTAGCAGTAGCTATTGGGGGGCTAGTGCAGAA. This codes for CASSSYWGASAE. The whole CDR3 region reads CASSSYWGASAETLYF.

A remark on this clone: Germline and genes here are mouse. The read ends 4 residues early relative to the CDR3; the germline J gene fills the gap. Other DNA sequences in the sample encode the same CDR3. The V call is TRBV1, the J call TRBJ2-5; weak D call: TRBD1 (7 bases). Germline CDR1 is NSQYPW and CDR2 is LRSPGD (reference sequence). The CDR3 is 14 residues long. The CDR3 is CTCSADPGGDTQYF. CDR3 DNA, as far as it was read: TGCACCTGCAGTGCAGATCCAGGGGGGGAC. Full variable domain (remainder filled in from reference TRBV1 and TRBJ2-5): VTLLEQNPRWRLVPRGQAVNLRCILKNSQYPWMSWYQQDLQKQLQWLFTLRSPGDKEVKSLPGADYLATRVTDTELRLQVANMSQGRTLYCTCSADPGGDTQYFGPGTRLLVL.

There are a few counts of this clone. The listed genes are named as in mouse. CDR3: CASSGTGGRDTQYF. The DNA read from the CDR3 is TGTGCCAGCTCCGGGACTGGGGGGAGAGAC. The chain joins TRBV5 to TRBJ2-5, with TRBD2 matching over 12 bases. The sequenced fragment ends 4 residues before the CDR3 boundary, so the rest is inferred from the germline J gene. The CDR3 is 14 residues long. Per germline, CDR1 LGHNA and CDR2 YNLKQL (reference sequence).

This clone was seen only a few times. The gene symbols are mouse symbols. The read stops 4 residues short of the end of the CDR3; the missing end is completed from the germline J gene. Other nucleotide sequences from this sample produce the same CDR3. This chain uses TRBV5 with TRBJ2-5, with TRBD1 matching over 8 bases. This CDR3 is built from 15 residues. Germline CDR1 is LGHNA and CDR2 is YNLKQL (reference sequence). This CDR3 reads CASSQDRQGRDTQYF. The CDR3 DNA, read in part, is TGTGCCAGCAGCCAAGATCGACAGGGGAGGGAC.